This T cell receptor beta chain emerged from a study of CD8 T cells in ankylosing spondylitis. Study observations and caveats: Relatively rare in peripheral blood, disease-linked clones were also CD8+. From matched ankylosing spondylitis synovial fluid, disease-linked clones were reportedly recovered at significantly enriched levels. Seemingly distinctive of ankylosing spondylitis blood was a TCR beta motif formed by eight highly homologous variants. Certain motif variants had earlier been reported in reactive arthritis synovial fluid and blood.

As concerns this clonotype: Its antigen is not known.

The TCR beta libraries were generated through quantitative 5'-RACE incorporating molecular barcodes. TCRdb fed the 5' RACE reads into MiXCR, producing one record per CDR3 protein. This table has hundreds of thousands of distinct CDR3 sequences, roughly 10% appearing once. The CDR3 loop spans 20 amino acids. Germline V gene lookup returns CDR1 MGHRA and CDR2 YSYEKL. The V gene lost 4 bases and the J gene lost 2 bases, with 27 bases spanning the gap. This sequence was found in a male donor with ankylosing spondylitis. The V and J genes are TRBV4-1 and TRBJ2-1; D perhaps matches TRBD1 (6 bases). The specimen was blood, either unsorted or a sorted T cell fraction (not recorded which). Here the CDR3 DNA reads TGCGCCAGCAGCCTCTCATGGGGACAAGGTACCCAGTTAGCCTACAATGAGCAGTTCTTC. Translation gives CASSLSWGQGTQLAYNEQFF.